A single sample gave rise to the 5 T cell receptor beta chains below, sequenced in a study of CD8+ T cells in alopecia areata. Sequencing used cDNA as its template, made by extracting RNA and reverse transcribing it. TCRdb's copy holds only in-frame clones and misses some; the assay was immunoSEQ multiplex PCR. The sample includes over 150,000 clones, approximately 60% seen only once; the top ten take 11% to 15%. Described treatment: oral pan-JAK inhibitor, 5-10 mg twice daily. The sequencing used CD4+ T cells sorted from blood, collected at week 24, from a patient treated with tofacitinib. These TCRs come from a human donor with alopecia areata.

This clone was counted once. V usage is TRBV15 and J usage is TRBJ1-5, with D possibly being TRBD1 (5 bases). The V end was cut by 5 bases, the J end by 11 bases, with 16 bases between. The CDR3 length is 13 residues. CDR1 is LNHNV, CDR2 YYDKDF, per germline (reference sequence). DNA of the CDR3: TGTGCCACCAGCGGTGCAGGGAATCCCGCCCAGCATTTT. Protein sequence: CATSGAGNPAQHF.

The rearrangement joins TRBV30 to TRBJ2-7, with TRBD2 identical over 8 bases. Per germline, CDR1 GTSNPN and CDR2 SVGIG (reference sequence). V dropped 6 bases and J dropped 6; count of bases not matched to a gene: 10. This CDR3 region has 13 residues. The CDR3 DNA sequence: TGTGCCTGCACCCCCGGGGGGGTAGGCGAGCAGTACTTC. Its protein is CACTPGGVGEQYF.

V is TRBV15 and J is TRBJ1-5; TRBD1 might be the D (6 bases). CDR3 length equals 13 residues. The germline V gene encodes CDR1 LNHNV and CDR2 YYDKDF (reference sequence). Trimming took 3 bases from V and 4 from J, leaving 7 bases between them. CDR3: CATSSRGNQPQHF. For the CDR3, the DNA is TGTGCCACCAGCAGCAGGGGAAATCAGCCCCAGCATTTT.

This rearrangement joins TRBV30 to TRBJ2-7; D remains ambiguous. Germline V gene lookup returns CDR1 GTSNPN and CDR2 SVGIG (reference sequence). The CDR3 is 11 residues long. Trimming cost V 5 bases and J 8 bases, with 13 bases left between them. This CDR3 reads CAWVTRTKQYF. The CDR3 DNA reads as TGTGCCTGGGTGACGCGGACCAAGCAGTACTTC.

The V and J genes are TRBV5-1 and TRBJ1-2; tentatively, D is TRBD1 (5 bases). The CDR3 has 14 residues. The V gene lost 0 bases and the J gene lost 5 bases, with 11 bases spanning the gap. The germline gives CDR1 SGHRS, CDR2 YFSETQ. CDR3 bases: TGCGCCAGCAGCTTGGGGATTACAGGTTATGGCTACACCTTC. Translated: CASSLGITGYGYTF.